These 16 T cell receptor beta chains originate from one sample sequenced in a study of early T cells in non-severe SARS-CoV-2 infection. TCRdb redid the calling of the 5' RACE reads with MiXCR, one entry per CDR3 protein. This table holds tens of thousands of distinct CDR3 sequences, 10% to 15% found once. Sample: whole blood. These receptors all stem from an adult who was a healthcare worker with PCR-confirmed SARS-CoV-2 infection or an uninfected control (not recorded which).

Many counts were recorded for this clonotype. V is TRBV7-9 and J is TRBJ2-3; possibly TRBD2 for D (5 bases). V was shortened by 1 base and J by 0 bases, with 23 bases between the two germline ends. The germline V gene has CDR1 SEHNR and CDR2 FQNEAQ (reference sequence). The CDR3 spans 20 residues. CDR3 protein: CASSLGTSSLGLLSTDTQYF. In DNA form, the CDR3 reads TGTGCCAGCAGCTTAGGCACCTCTTCATTAGGACTCCTTAGCACAGATACGCAGTATTTT.

This clonotype was observed at least ten times. CDR3 nucleotide sequence: TGTGCCAGCAGTTACGCGGGGGCTCGGCGCTACACCTTC. This sequence encodes CASSYAGARRYTF. The rearrangement uses TRBV6-5 and TRBJ1-2, with D possibly TRBD1 on 6 matching bases. CDR1 and CDR2 (germline): MNHEY, SVGAGI. The CDR3 has 13 residues. Trimming cost V 2 bases and J 9 bases, with 13 bases left between them.

V gene TRBV6-1 combines with J gene TRBJ1-1; D is unclear. V was pared by 11 bases and J by 8 bases, with 12 bases between. From germline, CDR1 is MNHNS and CDR2 SASEGT. CDR3 length equals 10 residues. Here the CDR3 DNA reads TGTGCCCTGCAGGACGCCGAAGCTTTCTTT. It is translated as CALQDAEAFF.

This clonotype was counted ten times or more. J is TRBJ2-7 and V is TRBV20-1; TRBD1 aligns across 7 bases. The CDR3 is 13 residues long. The ends lost 5 bases at V and 2 bases at J; junction bases unmatched: 6. Per germline, CDR1 DFQATT and CDR2 SNEGSKA (reference sequence). The CDR3 sequence: CSARQGSAYEQYF. CDR3 sequence (DNA): TGCAGTGCTCGACAGGGATCGGCCTACGAGCAGTACTTC.

Ten or more counts support this clonotype. This sequence joins TRBV20-1 and TRBJ2-7; D is ambiguous. Trimming stripped 3 bases from V and 3 bases from J, with 9 bases between. The CDR3 spans 12 residues. The germline V gene encodes CDR1 DFQATT and CDR2 SNEGSKA (reference sequence). The CDR3, as DNA: TGCAGTGCTAGTGTGGGCAGCTACGAGCAGTACTTC. This encodes CSASVGSYEQYF.

This clonotype was detected many times. The chain is built from TRBV25-1 and TRBJ2-5; no reliable D call. Trimming took off 4 bases at V and 5 bases at J, with 5 bases between the two ends. Germline CDR1 reads MGHDK; CDR2 reads SYGVNS. The CDR3 spans 11 residues. Here the CDR3 DNA reads TGTGCCAGCAGTGTGTTGGAGACCCAGTACTTC. It specifies CASSVLETQYF.

There are a few counts of this clonotype. The CDR3 DNA reads as TGTGCCAGCAGCAGGGTTTCGCAGGGGACTGAAGCTTTCTTT. It specifies CASSRVSQGTEAFF. J is TRBJ1-1 and V is TRBV7-2, with D maybe TRBD1 (6 bases). V lost 5 bases and J 5 bases, leaving 15 bases between the germline ends. The CDR3 is 14 residues long. The germline V gene has CDR1 SGHTA and CDR2 FQGNSA.

There are a few counts of this clonotype. The V and J genes are TRBV7-2 and TRBJ2-5, with D possibly TRBD2 on 6 matching bases. The CDR3 extends over 16 amino acids. The V gene's germline CDR1 is SGHTA and CDR2 FQGNSA. Between the trimmed V and J ends, which lost 2 bases and 4 bases, there was a span of 17 bases. The CDR3 coding sequence is TGTGCCAGCAGCTTAATCGGGGGTTTCAGGGCAGAGACCCAGTACTTC. It codes for CASSLIGGFRAETQYF.

CDR3 in DNA: TGTGCCATCAGTGCGACTAGCGGGGTTGACACCGGGGAGCTGTTTTTT. It yields the protein CAISATSGVDTGELFF. The chain combines TRBV10-3 with TRBJ2-2, with 11 bases matching TRBD2. There are 16 residues in the CDR3. J gave up 3 bases and V 4 bases, and 4 bases lay outside the gene matches. CDR1 and CDR2 (germline): ENHRY, SYGVKD.

This clonotype was counted between two and nine times. The chain's CDR3 is CASTSGLSSNQPQHF. The CDR3 region has the DNA TGTGCCAGCACCTCGGGACTGAGTAGCAATCAGCCCCAGCATTTT. The rearrangement links TRBV12-3 or TRBV12-4 to TRBJ1-5; the D gene is possibly TRBD1 (5 bases). V dropped 7 bases and J dropped 0 bases, with 13 bases sitting between them. This CDR3 spans 15 amino acids.

With respect to this clonotype: A read error may be the cause here, since a much bigger clone is one base away. The chain uses TRBV5-4 and TRBJ2-1; TRBD1 is a possible D gene (7 bases). Germline CDR1 SGHNT, CDR2 YYREEE (reference sequence). The V and J ends lost 4 bases and 9 bases respectively, with 14 bases between them. The CDR3 sequence is 13 residues long. The CDR3 sequence is CASSPRGDSEQFF. CDR3 nucleotides: TGTGCCAGCAGCCCGAGGGGGGACAGTGAGCAGTTCTTC. The complete variable domain, with remaining parts taken from reference TRBV5-4 and TRBJ2-1, reads ETGVTQSPTHLIKTRGQQVTLRCSSQSGHNTVSWYQQALGQGPQFIFQYYREEENGRGNFPPRFSGLQFPNYSSELNVNALELDDSALYLCASSPRGDSEQFFGPGTRLTVL.

This clonotype was seen only a few times. This sequence joins TRBV6-4 and TRBJ2-6, with D tentatively TRBD1 (5 bases). Trimming took off 3 bases at V and 1 base at J, with 10 bases between the two ends. From germline, CDR1 is MRHNA and CDR2 SNTAGT. The CDR3 covers 16 residues. This CDR3 reads CASSEGAASGANVLTF. The CDR3 DNA follows: TGTGCCAGCAGTGAAGGGGCAGCGTCTGGGGCCAACGTCCTGACTTTC.

The rearrangement joins TRBV6-2 or TRBV6-3 to TRBJ2-2; D is ambiguous. Germline CDR1 and CDR2: MNHEY and SVGEGT. This CDR3 has 13 amino acids. V lost 2 bases and J 4 bases, leaving 5 bases between the germline ends. For the CDR3, the DNA is TGTGCCAGCAGTTACCTAGTCACCGGGGAGCTGTTTTTT. Residues: CASSYLVTGELFF.

The gene calls are TRBV5-8 and TRBJ1-1; D call uncertain. V was clipped by 4 bases and J by 6 bases, with 7 bases between them. The CDR3 is 11 residues long. Per the germline V gene, CDR1 is SGHTS and CDR2 is YDEGEE. CDR3 sequence: CASSPKAEAFF. For the CDR3, the DNA is TGTGCCAGCAGCCCCAAGGCTGAAGCTTTCTTT.

There are a few counts of this clonotype. The rearrangement uses TRBV7-9 and TRBJ1-1, with D uncertain. Germline assignment: CDR1 SEHNR and CDR2 FQNEAQ (reference sequence). V was trimmed by 1 base and J by 3 bases, leaving 6 bases between them. CDR3 length: 13 amino acids. The CDR3 DNA follows: TGTGCCAGCAGCTTAGATGACGACACTGAAGCTTTCTTT. It translates to CASSLDDDTEAFF.

This sequence joins TRBV29-1 and TRBJ1-1; tentatively, D is TRBD1 (5 bases). Per germline, CDR1 SQVTM and CDR2 ANQGSEA. The CDR3 is made up of 13 amino acids. The V and J ends lost 5 bases and 1 base respectively, with 11 bases between them. The CDR3 DNA is TGCAGCGTTCACGTCAGGGCGAACACTGAAGCTTTCTTT. Encoded protein: CSVHVRANTEAFF.